This TCR beta chain was identified during a study of CD8 T cells in ankylosing spondylitis. As for this clonotype: Its antigen is as yet unknown.

General observations from the study: There was a TCR beta motif, made of several highly homologous variants, that appeared characteristic of ankylosing spondylitis blood. As for the disease-linked clones, they showed a CD8+ phenotype and occurred at relatively low frequencies in peripheral blood. Matched synovial fluid from ankylosing spondylitis patients was reported to be enriched for disease-linked clones.

TCRdb itself ran the 5' RACE reads through MiXCR, one entry per CDR3 protein. The table lists roughly 240,000 distinct CDR3 sequences, roughly 32% of them singletons. V lost 2 bases to trimming and J lost 1 base, with 15 bases between them. Germline loops: CDR1 MNHEY, CDR2 SMNVEV (reference sequence). The CDR3 totals 16 residues. The specimen sequenced was blood, either unsorted or a sorted T cell fraction (not recorded which). The clonotype originates from a male donor with ankylosing spondylitis or in good health (not recorded which). V is TRBV27 and J is TRBJ2-7; possible D gene TRBD1, 6 bases. The CDR3 sequence is CASSLVGGRSSYEQYF. The CDR3 bases are TGTGCCAGCAGTTTAGTTGGGGGCCGGTCATCCTACGAGCAGTACTTC.